This TCR beta chain was found in a study of human T cells and chemical hapten exposure. This clonotype was picked up a small number of times. TCRdb re-called the 5' RACE reads through MiXCR, storing one row per CDR3 protein. The table lists about 80,000 distinct CDR3 sequences, approximately 15% of them singletons. The CDR3 runs 14 residues. Germline CDR1 is SGHRS and CDR2 is YFSETQ. Trimming took 0 bases from V and 1 from J, leaving 7 bases between them. Unfractionated whole blood yielded total RNA. The chain couples TRBV5-1 to TRBJ2-5; D is possibly TRBD1 (6 bases). This receptor was taken from a female donor in good health. The CDR3 loop is CASSLETGQETQYF. The CDR3 bases are TGCGCCAGCAGCTTGGAGACAGGCCAAGAGACCCAGTACTTC.